Listed below are T cell receptor beta chains from one sample, sequenced in a study of shared clonotypes between healthy human individuals. Repertoires were generated with immunoSEQ multiplex PCR, while TCRdb's copy carries only in-frame clones and drops some. This table has about 2.3 million clones, roughly 90% appearing once. Sequenced input: naive CD4+ T cells from PBMCs. Receptor source: a man between 18 and 29 years old in good health. Some clones in this sample may be carry-over from other donors' samples. Each CDR3 is given without its conserved first and last residue.

>TRBV10-3|TRBJ1-2
AISESTTSGGESGYT
>TRBV7-7|TRBJ2-2
ASGLVATGELF
>TRBV19|TRBJ1-5
ASSMAQGGSNQPQH
>TRBV5-4|TRBJ1-1
ASSLKDKAF
>TRBV28|TRBJ2-3
ASSADSTDTQY
>TRBV18|TRBJ2-7
ASSPSGREHEQY
>TRBV5-1|.
ASKASGLSYEQY
>TRBV7-2|TRBJ2-7
ASSPGLAASYEQY
>TRBV7-3|TRBJ2-1
ASSGTGTSTTNEQF
>TRBV29-1|TRBJ2-1
SVLDPVPF
>TRBV15|TRBJ2-3
ATSRGPPDTQY
>TRBV7-3|TRBJ2-6
ATGSPPSGANVLT
>TRBV28|TRBJ1-2
ASLGATNYGYT
>TRBV5-1|TRBJ2-5
ASSSLTGLQETQY
>TRBV5-1|TRBJ2-6
ASSWDPTGANVLT
>TRBV15|TRBJ1-2
ATSSGYGYT
>TRBV18|TRBJ2-5
ASSPRSPETQY
>TRBV7-8|TRBJ2-5
ASSPSTGRETQY
>TRBV27|TRBJ2-7
ASSASGPEGLEQY
>TRBV5-6|TRBJ2-7
ASSLDRITYEQY
>TRBV7-8|TRBJ2-7
ASSLDLAGPLEQY
>TRBV13|TRBJ2-5
ASSLLAGGWETQY
>TRBV28|TRBJ1-3
ASSPRKFTAPGNTIY
>TRBV5-4|TRBJ2-5
ASSLGQGAGETQY
>TRBV7-9|TRBJ2-6
ASSSRGARDLPGANVLT
>TRBV7-2|TRBJ1-1
ASSPRYGIGSGNTEAF
>TRBV19|TRBJ2-7
ASSTAGTGGIHEQY
>TRBV9|TRBJ2-3
ASSVGGIAGGPPDTQY
>TRBV7-3|TRBJ1-1
ASSLSGRVVNTEAF
>TRBV9|TRBJ2-1
ASSGQGVGYNEQF
>TRBV28|TRBJ2-1
ASRGSGIRYEQF
>TRBV7-8|TRBJ2-2
ASSLRETSGRPLGTGELF
>TRBV4-1|TRBJ2-3
ASSRNDRETDTQY
>TRBV6-1|TRBJ2-5
ASSDWNQETQY
>TRBV10-3|TRBJ2-2
AISESRTGGTGELF
>TRBV7-3|TRBJ1-5
ARSIGVPSQPQH
>TRBV5-1|TRBJ2-3
ASSPTASGSPTDTQY
>TRBV5-1|TRBJ2-7
ASSMDPQNEQY
>TRBV29-1|TRBJ2-1
SVEEGRGSSYNEQF
>TRBV18|TRBJ2-7
ASSPSVLYEQY
>TRBV30|TRBJ1-2
AWRSGGSILYGYT
>TRBV5-1|TRBJ1-1
ASSSAGAQANTEAF
>TRBV28|TRBJ1-2
ASTIPGYGYT
>TRBV7-9|TRBJ2-7
ASSAAGYEQY
>TRBV9|TRBJ2-3
ASSVPLPGLAGEVDTQY
>TRBV7-2|TRBJ2-2
ASSLLGLDITGELF
>TRBV6-6|TRBJ1-2
ASEPQGGVHGGYT